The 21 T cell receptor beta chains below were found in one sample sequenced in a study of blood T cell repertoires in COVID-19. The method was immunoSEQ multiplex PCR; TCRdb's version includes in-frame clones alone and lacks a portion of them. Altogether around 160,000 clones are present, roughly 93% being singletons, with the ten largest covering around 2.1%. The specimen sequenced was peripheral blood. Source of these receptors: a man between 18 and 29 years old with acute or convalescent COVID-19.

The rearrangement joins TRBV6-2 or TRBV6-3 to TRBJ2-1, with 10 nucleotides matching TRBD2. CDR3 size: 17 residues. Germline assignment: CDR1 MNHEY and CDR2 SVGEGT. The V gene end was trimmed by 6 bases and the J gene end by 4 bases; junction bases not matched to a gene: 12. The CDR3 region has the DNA TGTGCCAGCAGCTATACCTTGACTAGCGGGTTATACAATGAGCAGTTCTTC. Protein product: CASSYTLTSGLYNEQFF.

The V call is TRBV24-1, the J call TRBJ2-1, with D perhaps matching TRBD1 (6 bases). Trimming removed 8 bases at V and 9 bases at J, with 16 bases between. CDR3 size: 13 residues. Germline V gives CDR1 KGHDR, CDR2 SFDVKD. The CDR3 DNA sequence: TGTGCCACCAATCCCCACAGGGTCGGTGAGCAGTTCTTC. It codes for CATNPHRVGEQFF.

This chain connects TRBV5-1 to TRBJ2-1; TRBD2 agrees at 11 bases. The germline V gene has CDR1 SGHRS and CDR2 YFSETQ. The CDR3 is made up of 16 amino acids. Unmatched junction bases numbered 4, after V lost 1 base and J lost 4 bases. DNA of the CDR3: TGCGCCAGCAGCTTGAGGACTAGCGGGCCGTACAATGAGCAGTTCTTC. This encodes CASSLRTSGPYNEQFF. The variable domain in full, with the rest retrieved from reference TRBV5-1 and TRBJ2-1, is KAGVTQTPRYLIKTRGQQVTLSCSPISGHRSVSWYQQTPGQGLQFLFEYFSETQRNKGNFPGRFSGRQFSNSRSEMNVSTLELGDSALYLCASSLRTSGPYNEQFFGPGTRLTVL.

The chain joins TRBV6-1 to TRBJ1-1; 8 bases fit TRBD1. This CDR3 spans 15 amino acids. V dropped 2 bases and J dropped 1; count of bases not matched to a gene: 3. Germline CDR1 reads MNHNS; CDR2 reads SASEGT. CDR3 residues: CASSERDRPNTEAFF. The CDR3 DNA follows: TGTGCCAGCAGTGAAAGGGACAGGCCGAACACTGAAGCTTTCTTT.

The CDR3 bases are TGTGCCATCAGCCCGGGACAGGGGAACTCACCCCTCCACTTT. Translation gives CAISPGQGNSPLHF. The chain joins TRBV10-3 to TRBJ1-6, with 10 bases identical to TRBD1. Looked up from germline, CDR1 is ENHRY and CDR2 is SYGVKD. The CDR3 is 14 amino acids. Unmatched junction bases numbered 6, after V lost 6 bases and J lost 10 bases.

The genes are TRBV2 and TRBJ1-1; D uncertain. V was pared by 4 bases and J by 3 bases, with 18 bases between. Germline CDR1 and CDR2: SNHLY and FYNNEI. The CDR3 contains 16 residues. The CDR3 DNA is TGTGCCAGCAGTGTAGGCGGGTGGTGGGAGGACACTGAAGCTTTCTTT. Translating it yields CASSVGGWWEDTEAFF.

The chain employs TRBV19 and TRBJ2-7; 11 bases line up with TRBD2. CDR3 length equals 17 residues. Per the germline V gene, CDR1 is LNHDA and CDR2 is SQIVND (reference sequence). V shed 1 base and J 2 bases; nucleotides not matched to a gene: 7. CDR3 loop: CASSIGRGLAEPYEQYF. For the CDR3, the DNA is TGTGCCAGTAGTATAGGACGGGGACTAGCGGAACCCTACGAGCAGTACTTC.

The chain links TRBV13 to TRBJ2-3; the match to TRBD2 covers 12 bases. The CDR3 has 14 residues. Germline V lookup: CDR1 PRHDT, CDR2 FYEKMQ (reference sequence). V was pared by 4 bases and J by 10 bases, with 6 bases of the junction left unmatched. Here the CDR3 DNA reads TGTGCCAGCAGCTCGGGACTAGCGGGCGGGGCGCAGTATTTT. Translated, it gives CASSSGLAGGAQYF.

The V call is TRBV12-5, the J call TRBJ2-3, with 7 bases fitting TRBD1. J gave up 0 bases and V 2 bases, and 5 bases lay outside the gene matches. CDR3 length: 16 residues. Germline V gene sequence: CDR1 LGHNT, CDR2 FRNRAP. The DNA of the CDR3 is TGTGCTAGTGGTTTGATGACAGGGTACAGCACAGATACGCAGTATTTT. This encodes CASGLMTGYSTDTQYF.

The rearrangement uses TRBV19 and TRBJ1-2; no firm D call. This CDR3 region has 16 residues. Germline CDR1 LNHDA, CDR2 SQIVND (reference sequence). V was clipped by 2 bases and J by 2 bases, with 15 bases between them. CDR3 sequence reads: CASSISGIRDNYGYTF. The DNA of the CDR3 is TGTGCCAGTAGTATATCCGGGATACGTGACAACTATGGCTACACCTTC.

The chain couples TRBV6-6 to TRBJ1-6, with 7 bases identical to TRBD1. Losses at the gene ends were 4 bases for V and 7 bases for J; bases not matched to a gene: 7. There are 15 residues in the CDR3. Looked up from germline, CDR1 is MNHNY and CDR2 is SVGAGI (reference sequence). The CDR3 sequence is CASSSLGQPNSPLHF. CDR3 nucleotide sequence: TGTGCCAGCAGTTCTCTGGGACAGCCCAATTCACCCCTCCACTTT.

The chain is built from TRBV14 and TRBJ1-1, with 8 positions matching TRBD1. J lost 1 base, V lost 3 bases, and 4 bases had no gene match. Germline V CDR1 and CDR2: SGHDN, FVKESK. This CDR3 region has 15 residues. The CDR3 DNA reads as TGTGCCAGCAGCCATTACGACAGGGGGAACACTGAAGCTTTCTTT. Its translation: CASSHYDRGNTEAFF.

As DNA, the CDR3 is TGTGCCAGCAGCTCGTACAGGGGGCGCGAGTACGAGCAGTACTTC. Protein: CASSSYRGREYEQYF. The chain carries TRBV7-9 and TRBJ2-7; 9 positions agree with TRBD1. The germline V gene has CDR1 SEHNR and CDR2 FQNEAQ (reference sequence). This CDR3 comprises 15 residues. Trimming at V came to 4 bases and at J to 4 bases, leaving 8 bases not matched to a gene.

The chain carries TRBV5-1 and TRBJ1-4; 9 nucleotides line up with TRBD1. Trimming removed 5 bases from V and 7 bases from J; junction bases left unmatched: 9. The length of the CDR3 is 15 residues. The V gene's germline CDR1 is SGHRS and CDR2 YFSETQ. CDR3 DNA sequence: TGCGCCAGCAGGGCCCCCGGGACAGGGAGTGAAAAACTGTTTTTT. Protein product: CASRAPGTGSEKLFF.

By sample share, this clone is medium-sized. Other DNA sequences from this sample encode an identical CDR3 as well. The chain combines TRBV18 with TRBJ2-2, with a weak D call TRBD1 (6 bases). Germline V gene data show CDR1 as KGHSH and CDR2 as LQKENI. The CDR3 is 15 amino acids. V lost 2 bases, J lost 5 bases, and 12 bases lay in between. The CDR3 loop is CASSPETGSTGELFF. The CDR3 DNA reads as TGTGCCAGCTCACCAGAGACAGGATCAACCGGGGAGCTGTTTTTT.

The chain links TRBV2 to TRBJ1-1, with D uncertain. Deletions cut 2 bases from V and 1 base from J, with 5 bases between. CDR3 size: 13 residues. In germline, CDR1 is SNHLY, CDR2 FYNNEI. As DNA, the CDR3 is TGTGCCAGCAGTGAACGAGAGAACACTGAAGCTTTCTTT. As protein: CASSERENTEAFF.

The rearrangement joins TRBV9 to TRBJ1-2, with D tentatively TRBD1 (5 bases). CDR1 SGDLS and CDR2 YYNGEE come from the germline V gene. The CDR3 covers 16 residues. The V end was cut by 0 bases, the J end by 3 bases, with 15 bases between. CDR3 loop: CASSVGKGAGDYGYTF. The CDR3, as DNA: TGTGCCAGCAGCGTAGGGAAAGGGGCAGGAGACTATGGCTACACCTTC.

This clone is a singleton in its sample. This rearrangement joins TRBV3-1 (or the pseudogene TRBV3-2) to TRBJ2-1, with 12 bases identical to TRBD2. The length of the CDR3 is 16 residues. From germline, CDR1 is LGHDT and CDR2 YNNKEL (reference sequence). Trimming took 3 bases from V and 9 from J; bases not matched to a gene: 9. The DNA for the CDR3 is TGTGCCAGCAGCCATTGGACTAGCGGGATACAGGGTGAGCAGTTCTTC. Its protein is CASSHWTSGIQGEQFF.

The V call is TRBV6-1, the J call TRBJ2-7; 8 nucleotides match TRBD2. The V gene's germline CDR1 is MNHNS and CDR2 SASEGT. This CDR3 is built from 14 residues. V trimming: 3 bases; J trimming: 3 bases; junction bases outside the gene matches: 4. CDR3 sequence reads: CASSEGAGVYEQYF. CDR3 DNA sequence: TGTGCCAGCAGTGAGGGAGCGGGAGTCTACGAGCAGTACTTC.

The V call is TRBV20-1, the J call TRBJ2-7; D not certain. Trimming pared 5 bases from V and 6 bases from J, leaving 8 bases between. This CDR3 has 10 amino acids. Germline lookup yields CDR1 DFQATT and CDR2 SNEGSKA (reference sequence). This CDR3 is CSAGRPEQYF. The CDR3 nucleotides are TGCAGTGCTGGGCGTCCCGAGCAGTACTTC.

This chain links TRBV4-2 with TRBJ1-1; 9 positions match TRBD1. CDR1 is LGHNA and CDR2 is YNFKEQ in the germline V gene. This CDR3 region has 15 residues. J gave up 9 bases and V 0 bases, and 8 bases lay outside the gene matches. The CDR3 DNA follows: TGTGCCAGCAGCCAAGATGGACAGGGGTCAGTCAAAGCTTTCTTT. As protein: CASSQDGQGSVKAFF.